Detailed here is one TCR beta chain. The record originates from a study of blood T cell repertoires in COVID-19. Overall study: PBMCs, B-cell-depleted T cells, or T cells provided the cDNA or gDNA that made up the material.

Original processing methods: The authors estimated nucleated cell counts from reference gene primer amplification. Data came from immunoSEQ multiplex PCR; TCRdb stores just in-frame clones and leaves some out. The V and J calls and the clone size are those of that table, but D and trimming were determined from the DNA. This table holds around 370,000 clones, about 93% found once. CDR1 is LNHNV, CDR2 YYDKDF, per germline (reference sequence). Trimming left V 0 bases short and J 8 bases short, with 13 bases between. The CDR3 covers 15 residues. The specimen sequenced was peripheral blood. The chain employs TRBV15 and TRBJ1-4, with TRBD1 as a possible D gene (5 bases). The sequence came from a woman under 30 who had recovered from COVID-19. CDR3 residues: CATSRDAGGGEKLFF. CDR3 DNA: TGTGCCACCAGCAGAGATGCCGGGGGAGGAGAAAAACTGTTTTTT.